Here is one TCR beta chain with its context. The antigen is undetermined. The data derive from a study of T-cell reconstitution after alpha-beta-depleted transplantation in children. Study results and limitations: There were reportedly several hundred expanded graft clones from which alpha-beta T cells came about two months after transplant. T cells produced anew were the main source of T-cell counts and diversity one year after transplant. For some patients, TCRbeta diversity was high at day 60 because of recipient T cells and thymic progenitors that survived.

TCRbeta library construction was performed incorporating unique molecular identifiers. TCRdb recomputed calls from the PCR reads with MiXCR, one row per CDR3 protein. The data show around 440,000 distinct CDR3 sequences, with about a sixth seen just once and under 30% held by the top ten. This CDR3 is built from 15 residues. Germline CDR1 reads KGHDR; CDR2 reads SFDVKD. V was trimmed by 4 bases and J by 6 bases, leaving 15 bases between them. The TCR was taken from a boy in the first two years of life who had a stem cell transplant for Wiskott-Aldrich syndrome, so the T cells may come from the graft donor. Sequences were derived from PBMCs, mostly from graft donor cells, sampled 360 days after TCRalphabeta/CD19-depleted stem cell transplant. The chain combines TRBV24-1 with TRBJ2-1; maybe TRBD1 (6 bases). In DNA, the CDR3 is TGTGCCACCAGTGACTCGCGTACAGGGTCCAATGAGCAGTTCTTC. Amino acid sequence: CATSDSRTGSNEQFF.